The next 21 T cell receptor beta chains were all read from a single sample in a study of blood T cell repertoires in COVID-19. The data were produced by immunoSEQ multiplex PCR, yet TCRdb's version contains in-frame clones alone and is incomplete. The data show 200,000 to 250,000 clones, more than 75% seen once. The sequencing sample was made of peripheral blood. The receptors originated from a man aged 80 or over with acute or convalescent COVID-19.

The chain joins TRBV5-1 to TRBJ2-7; 7 nucleotides align to TRBD1. The CDR3 extends over 13 amino acids. Trimming cost V 0 bases and J 5 bases; bases outside gene matches: 2. The germline gives CDR1 SGHRS, CDR2 YFSETQ. The CDR3 loop reads CASSLGQGNEQYF. The CDR3 region has the DNA TGCGCCAGCAGCTTGGGACAGGGAAACGAGCAGTACTTC.

The chain joins TRBV10-3 to TRBJ1-4; 7 bases map to TRBD1. The CDR3 extends over 15 amino acids. The ends lost 5 bases at V and 1 base at J; junction bases unmatched: 4. The germline gives CDR1 ENHRY, CDR2 SYGVKD. The CDR3 DNA sequence: TGTGCCATCAGTAGACAGGGACGAACTAATGAAAAACTGTTTTTT. This translates into CAISRQGRTNEKLFF.

This clone showed up just a few times. The chain carries TRBV6-2 or TRBV6-3 and TRBJ2-3, with a possible D match to TRBD2 (6 bases). The CDR3 extends over 14 amino acids. The V gene lost 0 bases and the J gene lost 7 bases, with 11 bases spanning the gap. Germline V gene sequence: CDR1 MNHEY, CDR2 SVGEGT. The CDR3 protein is CASSYSPSENTQYF. CDR3 nucleotide sequence: TGTGCCAGCAGTTACTCGCCTAGCGAAAATACGCAGTATTTT.

V is TRBV7-9 and J is TRBJ1-1; 7 bases agree with TRBD1. V was clipped by 3 bases and J by 2 bases; unmatched bases: 6. The CDR3 length is 15 residues. Germline V gives CDR1 SEHNR, CDR2 FQNEAQ (reference sequence). The CDR3 bases are TGTGCCAGCAGCTTCCGGGACAGCCTTAACACTGAAGCTTTCTTT. This sequence encodes CASSFRDSLNTEAFF.

For the CDR3, the DNA is TGTGCCAGCAGTTTAGGGGGGTCTATTTATGGCTACACCTTC. Its protein product is CASSLGGSIYGYTF. The J gene is TRBJ1-2, the V gene TRBV28; D possibly corresponds to TRBD1 (5 bases). Trimming took off 2 bases at V and 5 bases at J, with 12 bases between the two ends. The CDR3 runs 14 residues. CDR1 MDHEN and CDR2 SYDVKM come from the germline V gene.

This sequence joins TRBV6-6 and TRBJ2-7; tentative D call: TRBD2 (5 bases). The germline V and J ends were trimmed by 5 bases and 0 bases, with 14 bases remaining between them. The V gene's germline CDR1 is MNHNY and CDR2 SVGAGI (reference sequence). The CDR3 length is 15 residues. Written as DNA, the CDR3 is TGTGCCAGCAGTCGGACTTCCCCAAGCTCCTACGAGCAGTACTTC. Amino acid sequence: CASSRTSPSSYEQYF.

The V call is TRBV27, the J call TRBJ1-1, with D unclear. CDR3 length: 13 residues. Trimming shortened V by 2 bases and J by 2 bases, and 6 bases separated the two germline ends. Germline lookup yields CDR1 MNHEY and CDR2 SMNVEV (reference sequence). The CDR3 loop reads CASSLKRNTEAFF. In DNA, the CDR3 is TGTGCCAGCAGTTTAAAGCGTAACACTGAAGCTTTCTTT.

V is TRBV19 and J is TRBJ2-5; 8 nucleotides agree with TRBD1. The CDR3 runs to 15 residues. The germline V gene has CDR1 LNHDA and CDR2 SQIVND (reference sequence). Trimming removed 3 bases from V and 5 bases from J; junction bases left unmatched: 8. CDR3 DNA: TGTGCCAGTAGTATGGGGCAGGGGGCTTGGGAGACCCAGTACTTC. It is translated as CASSMGQGAWETQYF.

CDR3 in amino acids: CASSLTPGLNTGELFF. Written as DNA, the CDR3 is TGTGCCAGCAGCTTAACGCCGGGATTGAACACCGGGGAGCTGTTTTTT. The V gene is TRBV7-3, the J gene TRBJ2-2; D is perhaps TRBD2 (5 bases). Trimming cost V 0 bases and J 1 base, with 9 bases left between them. CDR3 length: 16 residues. CDR1 and CDR2 from the germline V gene are SGHTA and FQGTGA.

V and J are TRBV6-5 and TRBJ2-7, with TRBD1 as a possible D gene (6 bases). This CDR3 is 13 amino acids long. Germline-derived CDR1 and CDR2 are MNHEY and SVGAGI. V was trimmed by 6 bases and J by 3 bases, leaving 12 bases between them. CDR3 residues: CASRSDRNYEQYF. CDR3 DNA sequence: TGTGCCAGCAGGTCGGACAGAAACTACGAGCAGTACTTC.

The chain is built from TRBV6-1 and TRBJ2-7, with 8 bases fitting TRBD1. CDR3 length: 15 residues. V was clipped by 3 bases and J by 2 bases; unmatched bases: 6. Germline V gene lookup returns CDR1 MNHNS and CDR2 SASEGT. The DNA of the CDR3 is TGTGCCAGCAGTGACCCCCACAGGGGGGCCTACGAGCAGTACTTC. It encodes CASSDPHRGAYEQYF.

The V call is TRBV19, the J call TRBJ2-1, with D uncertain. CDR3 length: 16 amino acids. The germline gives CDR1 LNHDA, CDR2 SQIVND (reference sequence). Trimming cost V 1 base and J 0 bases, with 10 bases left between them. Here the CDR3 DNA reads TGTGCCAGTAGTATAGTTGGAGTAAGCTCCTACAATGAGCAGTTCTTC. Protein sequence: CASSIVGVSSYNEQFF.

This chain joins TRBV3-1 (or the pseudogene TRBV3-2) and TRBJ1-4; a possible D gene is TRBD1 (6 bases). This CDR3 has 14 amino acids. Germline values: CDR1 LGHDT, CDR2 YNNKEL (reference sequence). Trimming took 4 bases from V and 7 from J, leaving 13 bases between them. The chain's CDR3 is CASSLGTTGEKLFF. CDR3 coding DNA: TGTGCCAGCAGCCTTGGGACAACCGGTGAAAAACTGTTTTTT.

This rearrangement joins TRBV5-4 to TRBJ2-3; tentatively, D is TRBD1 (6 bases). Trimming took off 2 bases at V and 3 bases at J, with 7 bases between the two ends. Germline V gene lookup returns CDR1 SGHNT and CDR2 YYREEE (reference sequence). CDR3 length equals 13 residues. The CDR3 sequence: CASSLQGTDTQYF. As DNA, the CDR3 is TGTGCCAGCAGCTTACAGGGTACAGATACGCAGTATTTT.

The chain links TRBV9 to TRBJ2-1, with 7 nucleotides matching TRBD2. The CDR3 totals 16 residues. Trimming at V came to 0 bases and at J to 4 bases, leaving 7 bases not matched to a gene. Germline CDR1 and CDR2: SGDLS and YYNGEE. CDR3: CASSVVSWGGYNEQFF. The CDR3, as DNA: TGTGCCAGCAGCGTAGTCTCGTGGGGGGGTTACAATGAGCAGTTCTTC.

This rearrangement joins TRBV27 to TRBJ1-2; 8 bases map to TRBD1. The CDR3 contains 14 residues. CDR1 and CDR2 from the germline V gene are MNHEY and SMNVEV (reference sequence). J gave up 5 bases and V 5 bases, and 7 bases lay outside the gene matches. The CDR3: CASSIRQGRYGYTF. In DNA, the CDR3 is TGTGCCAGCAGTATCCGACAGGGGCGGTATGGCTACACCTTC.

This sequence joins TRBV28 and TRBJ1-5; tentative D call: TRBD1 (5 bases). Deletions cut 3 bases from V and 0 bases from J, with 12 bases between. CDR1 and CDR2 from the germline V gene are MDHEN and SYDVKM. The CDR3 covers 16 residues. The chain's CDR3 is CASSLGGDYSNQPQHF. The CDR3 nucleotides are TGTGCCAGCAGTTTGGGGGGGGACTATAGCAATCAGCCCCAGCATTTT. Full variable domain (rest looked up from reference TRBV28 and TRBJ1-5): DVKVTQSSRYLVKRTGEKVFLECVQDMDHENMFWYRQDPGLGLRLIYFSYDVKMKEKGDIPEGYSVSREKKERFSLILESASTNQTSMYLCASSLGGDYSNQPQHFGDGTRLSIL.

CDR3 DNA: TGTGCCAGCAGCCTAGGAGGGTTTCTCTACGAGCAGTACTTC. Encoded protein: CASSLGGFLYEQYF. This sequence joins TRBV3-1 (or the pseudogene TRBV3-2) and TRBJ2-7; tentatively, D is TRBD2 (6 bases). The germline V gene encodes CDR1 LGHDT and CDR2 YNNKEL (reference sequence). This CDR3 comprises 14 residues. Trimming cost V 4 bases and J 3 bases, with 13 bases left between them.

The CDR3 here is CASNPPAGQPQHF. The CDR3 coding sequence is TGTGCCAGTAACCCCCCCGCGGGCCAGCCCCAGCATTTT. The chain couples TRBV19 to TRBJ1-5; D is unresolved. Per germline, CDR1 LNHDA and CDR2 SQIVND (reference sequence). The CDR3 extends over 13 amino acids. Trimming cost V 7 bases and J 7 bases, with 14 bases left between them.

The chain joins TRBV4-1 to TRBJ2-3; TRBD2 aligns across 7 bases. Germline loops: CDR1 MGHRA, CDR2 YSYEKL. This CDR3 region has 14 residues. V gave up 4 bases and J gave up 2 bases; unmatched junction bases: 3. This CDR3 is CASSPGGTTDTQYF. Here the CDR3 DNA reads TGCGCCAGCAGCCCCGGGGGGACCACAGATACGCAGTATTTT.

V gene TRBV5-1 combines with J gene TRBJ2-3, with TRBD1 identical over 7 bases. The CDR3 consists of 14 residues. V shed 0 bases, J shed 7 bases, and the junction held 5 bases outside the gene matches. Germline V gene lookup returns CDR1 SGHRS and CDR2 YFSETQ. The CDR3 spells CASSLVGQQNTQYF. The CDR3 bases are TGCGCCAGCAGCTTGGTGGGACAGCAAAATACGCAGTATTTT.